The 22 T cell receptor beta chains in this list originate from one sample, sequenced in a study of shared clonotypes between healthy human individuals. The data were produced by immunoSEQ multiplex PCR, yet TCRdb's version contains in-frame clones alone and is incomplete. The data contain 2 million to 2.5 million clones, over 85% of them singletons. The specimen was naive CD4+ T cells from PBMCs. The sample's subset: CD45RA+ positively selected. The origin of the receptors is a man aged 18 to 29 in good health. Some clones in this sample may be carry-over from other donors' samples.

J is TRBJ1-4 and V is TRBV2; unclear D gene. The CDR3 is 14 residues long. Germline V gene data show CDR1 as SNHLY and CDR2 as FYNNEI. Trimming pared 3 bases from V and 7 bases from J, leaving 12 bases between. The CDR3 sequence is CASSDFGQGEKLFF. For the CDR3, the DNA is TGTGCCAGCAGTGACTTCGGGCAAGGTGAAAAACTGTTTTTT.

About this clone: This CDR3 is also generated by other DNA sequences in the sample. The chain uses TRBV30 and TRBJ2-7, with no clear D. The CDR3 loop spans 12 amino acids. Trimming pared 1 base from V and 0 bases from J, leaving 4 bases between. Per the germline V gene, CDR1 is GTSNPN and CDR2 is SVGIG (reference sequence). Written as DNA, the CDR3 is TGTGCCTGGAGTGCGAGCTCCTACGAGCAGTACTTC. Amino acids: CAWSASSYEQYF.

J is TRBJ2-5 and V is TRBV7-6; 13 positions agree with TRBD2. Per the germline V gene, CDR1 is SGHVS and CDR2 is FNYEAQ. The CDR3 is made up of 14 amino acids. After removal of 10 bases from V and 2 bases from J, the junction contained 4 bases not matched to a gene. DNA for the CDR3: TGTGCCACCACGGGACTAGCGGGGCAAGAGACCCAGTACTTC. It translates to CATTGLAGQETQYF. Full variable domain (missing parts from reference TRBV7-6 and TRBJ2-5): GAGVSQSPRYKVTKRGQDVALRCDPISGHVSLYWYRQALGQGPEFLTYFNYEAQQDKSGLPNDRFSAERPEGSISTLTIQRTEQRDSAMYRCATTGLAGQETQYFGPGTRLLVL.

The chain employs TRBV28 and TRBJ2-1; TRBD2 matches at 7 bases. Germline assignment: CDR1 MDHEN and CDR2 SYDVKM. V shed 2 bases and J 1 base; nucleotides not matched to a gene: 5. This CDR3 has 16 amino acids. The CDR3: CASSLRGRGSYNEQFF. The CDR3 DNA reads TGTGCCAGCAGTTTACGCGGGAGAGGGTCCTACAATGAGCAGTTCTTC.

This clone was seen a single time. The chain employs TRBV7-6 and TRBJ2-7, with 9 bases aligning to TRBD1. With V trimmed by 5 bases and J by 4 bases, 9 bases remained unmatched. CDR3 length: 15 amino acids. Germline V gene data show CDR1 as SGHVS and CDR2 as FNYEAQ. CDR3 sequence (DNA): TGTGCCAGCAGCCGAATCCGGGACAGGGCTTACGAGCAGTACTTC. Its protein product is CASSRIRDRAYEQYF.

The chain combines TRBV27 with TRBJ2-3; D call uncertain. Germline V gives CDR1 MNHEY, CDR2 SMNVEV (reference sequence). Trimming removed 6 bases from V and 5 bases from J, with 15 bases in between. This CDR3 has 14 residues. In DNA, the CDR3 is TGTGCCAGCAGCTACAAGGGTGAGAAAGATACGCAGTATTTT. Its protein product is CASSYKGEKDTQYF.

This chain joins TRBV5-1 and TRBJ2-7; 9 positions match TRBD2. The CDR3 has 15 amino acids. Germline V gives CDR1 SGHRS, CDR2 YFSETQ. V shed 5 bases, J shed 1 base, and the junction held 7 bases outside the gene matches. The DNA of the CDR3 is TGCGCCAGCAGAGTTCTGCTAGCGGGATCCTACGAGCAGTACTTC. Translation: CASRVLLAGSYEQYF.

The V and J genes are TRBV6-5 and TRBJ1-1, with D possibly matching TRBD1 (6 bases). The CDR3 length is 15 residues. V lost 2 bases, J lost 4 bases, and 14 bases lay in between. CDR1 and CDR2 from the germline V gene are MNHEY and SVGAGI. DNA for the CDR3: TGTGCCAGCAGTTACAAGTTCCTGGGGGCCACTGAAGCTTTCTTT. Amino acid sequence: CASSYKFLGATEAFF.

The chain uses TRBV11-2 and TRBJ2-6, with D tentatively TRBD1 (5 bases). This CDR3 has 15 residues. The germline CDR1 and CDR2 sequences are SGHAT and FQNNGV. V shed 2 bases and J shed 0 bases, with 5 bases lying between them. Here the CDR3 DNA reads TGTGCCAGCAGCTTACAGGGCTCTGGGGCCAACGTCCTGACTTTC. Residues: CASSLQGSGANVLTF. The entire variable domain, with the rest obtained from reference TRBV11-2 and TRBJ2-6, is as follows: EAGVAQSPRYKIIEKRQSVAFWCNPISGHATLYWYQQILGQGPKLLIQFQNNGVVDDSQLPKDRFSAERLKGVDSTLKIQPAKLEDSAVYLCASSLQGSGANVLTFGAGSRLTVL.

This clone occurred once. The chain couples TRBV7-9 to TRBJ1-1, with D possibly being TRBD1 (5 bases). This CDR3 spans 16 amino acids. Germline loops: CDR1 SEHNR, CDR2 FQNEAQ (reference sequence). Trimming cost V 3 bases and J 1 base, with 15 bases left between them. The CDR3 coding sequence is TGTGCCAGCAGCTTCCCCTCAAGGGGCGAGAACACTGAAGCTTTCTTT. This translates into CASSFPSRGENTEAFF.

The chain employs TRBV6-5 and TRBJ2-2; 10 bases agree with TRBD1. This CDR3 is 15 amino acids long. CDR1 and CDR2 (germline): MNHEY, SVGAGI. The ends lost 6 bases at V and 5 bases at J; junction bases unmatched: 6. The DNA of the CDR3 is TGTGCCAGCAGGGACGGGACAGGGGATACCGGGGAGCTGTTTTTT. Amino acid sequence: CASRDGTGDTGELFF.

The gene calls are TRBV7-2 and TRBJ2-1; 8 bases fit TRBD1. V was clipped by 7 bases and J by 6 bases; unmatched bases: 11. Per the germline V gene, CDR1 is SGHTA and CDR2 is FQGNSA. The CDR3 length is 15 residues. CDR3 DNA sequence: TGTGCCAGCAAAAGCCAGGACAGGGCTGTCAATGAGCAGTTCTTC. Amino acids: CASKSQDRAVNEQFF.

The V call is TRBV7-8, the J call TRBJ1-2; D might be TRBD1 (6 bases). The CDR3 has 14 residues. CDR1 and CDR2 from the germline V gene are SGHVS and FQNEAQ. Trimming removed 5 bases at V and 2 bases at J, with 12 bases between. In DNA form, the CDR3 reads TGTGCCAGCAGCCGACAGGAGTCAAACTATGGCTACACCTTC. Translated: CASSRQESNYGYTF.

The rearrangement links TRBV6-5 to TRBJ1-1; TRBD1 agrees at 7 bases. This CDR3 has 15 residues. With 6 bases clipped from V and 5 bases from J, the junction kept 12 bases outside the gene matches. Per the germline V gene, CDR1 is MNHEY and CDR2 is SVGAGI. The CDR3 spells CASSRSGQVRTEAFF. In DNA form, the CDR3 reads TGTGCCAGCAGCCGCTCCGGACAGGTGAGGACTGAAGCTTTCTTT.

The V and J genes are TRBV27 and TRBJ1-4, with 7 bases aligning to TRBD1. The germline V gene encodes CDR1 MNHEY and CDR2 SMNVEV (reference sequence). The CDR3 consists of 14 residues. V lost 5 bases, J lost 8 bases, and 8 bases stayed unmatched. The CDR3 DNA is TGTGCCAGCAGTACCCTTGCCAGGGGGGAAAAACTGTTTTTT. Translated, it gives CASSTLARGEKLFF.

This chain joins TRBV2 and TRBJ2-7; TRBD2 is a possible D gene (6 bases). This CDR3 has 13 residues. The V gene's germline CDR1 is SNHLY and CDR2 FYNNEI. The V and J ends lost 6 bases and 1 base respectively, with 10 bases between them. In nucleotides, the CDR3 is TGTGCCAGCAGCCAGGGACTTTCCTACGAGCAGTACTTC. This sequence encodes CASSQGLSYEQYF. The whole variable domain, filled in from reference TRBV2 and TRBJ2-7, reads EPEVTQTPSHQVTQMGQEVILRCVPISNHLYFYWYRQILGQKVEFLVSFYNNEISEKSEIFDDQFSVERPDGSNFTLKIRSTKLEDSAMYFCASSQGLSYEQYFGPGTRLTVT.

The chain combines TRBV28 with TRBJ2-7; TRBD1 is a possible D gene (5 bases). Germline values: CDR1 MDHEN, CDR2 SYDVKM. The length of the CDR3 is 12 residues. V lost 4 bases and J 9 bases, leaving 13 bases between the germline ends. In DNA form, the CDR3 reads TGTGCCAGCAGTTCAAACGCAGGGTGGCAGTACTTC. This translates into CASSSNAGWQYF.

The chain couples TRBV10-1 to TRBJ2-3; 10 positions match TRBD2. The germline gives CDR1 WNHNN, CDR2 SYGVQD (reference sequence). V lost 3 bases, J lost 11 bases, and 8 bases stayed unmatched. CDR3 length: 14 amino acids. The CDR3 protein is CASSDPGTSVGQYF. The CDR3, as DNA: TGCGCCAGCAGTGACCCCGGGACTAGCGTGGGGCAGTATTTT.

This chain joins TRBV11-2 and TRBJ2-7; D gene uncertain. This CDR3 is built from 16 residues. Trimming removed 4 bases from V and 2 bases from J, with 18 bases in between. CDR1 is SGHAT and CDR2 is FQNNGV in the germline V gene. The CDR3 sequence: CASSSIHGRMTYEQYF. The CDR3 DNA follows: TGTGCCAGCAGCTCAATCCATGGACGGATGACCTACGAGCAGTACTTC.

The chain links TRBV6-1 to TRBJ2-7; a possible D gene is TRBD2 (6 bases). The length of the CDR3 is 15 residues. Germline V gives CDR1 MNHNS, CDR2 SASEGT. V gave up 6 bases and J gave up 5 bases, with 20 bases separating them. Written as DNA, the CDR3 is TGTGCCAGCAGGGAGGGGAGAGGGGACGCAAACGAGCAGTACTTC. This encodes CASREGRGDANEQYF.

The rearrangement uses TRBV28 and TRBJ2-2; the match to TRBD1 covers 10 bases. J lost 0 bases, V lost 6 bases, and 10 bases had no gene match. CDR1 is MDHEN, CDR2 SYDVKM, per germline. This CDR3 spans 18 amino acids. CDR3 DNA sequence: TGTGCCAGCAGCGCGGACAGGGGGTTACTATCGAACACCGGGGAGCTGTTTTTT. Translated: CASSADRGLLSNTGELFF. Full variable domain (outside the CDR3, taken from reference TRBV28 and TRBJ2-2): DVKVTQSSRYLVKRTGEKVFLECVQDMDHENMFWYRQDPGLGLRLIYFSYDVKMKEKGDIPEGYSVSREKKERFSLILESASTNQTSMYLCASSADRGLLSNTGELFFGEGSRLTVL.

The V call is TRBV7-8, the J call TRBJ2-7; 7 bases are a match to TRBD2. The CDR3 runs 14 residues. Germline V lookup: CDR1 SGHVS, CDR2 FQNEAQ. V gave up 2 bases and J gave up 3 bases; unmatched junction bases: 4. CDR3 DNA sequence: TGTGCCAGCAGCTTAACTGGGGAGGGCTACGAGCAGTACTTC. Amino acid sequence: CASSLTGEGYEQYF.